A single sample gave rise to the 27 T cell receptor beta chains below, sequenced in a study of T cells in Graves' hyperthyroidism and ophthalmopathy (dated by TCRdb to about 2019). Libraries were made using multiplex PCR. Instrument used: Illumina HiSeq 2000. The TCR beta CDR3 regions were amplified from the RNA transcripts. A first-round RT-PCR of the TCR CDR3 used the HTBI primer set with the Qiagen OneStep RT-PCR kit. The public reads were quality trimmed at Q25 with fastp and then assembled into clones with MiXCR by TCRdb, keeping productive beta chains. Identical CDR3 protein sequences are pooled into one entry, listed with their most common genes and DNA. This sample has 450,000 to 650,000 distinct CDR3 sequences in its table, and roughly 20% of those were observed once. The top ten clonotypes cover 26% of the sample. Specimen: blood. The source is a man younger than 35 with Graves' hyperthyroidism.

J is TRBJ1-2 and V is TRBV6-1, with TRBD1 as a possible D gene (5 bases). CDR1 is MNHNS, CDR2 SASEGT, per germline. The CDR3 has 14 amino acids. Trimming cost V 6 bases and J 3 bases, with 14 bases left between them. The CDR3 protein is CASRAGGMDYGYTF. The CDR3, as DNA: TGTGCCAGCAGAGCCGGGGGGATGGACTATGGCTACACCTTC.

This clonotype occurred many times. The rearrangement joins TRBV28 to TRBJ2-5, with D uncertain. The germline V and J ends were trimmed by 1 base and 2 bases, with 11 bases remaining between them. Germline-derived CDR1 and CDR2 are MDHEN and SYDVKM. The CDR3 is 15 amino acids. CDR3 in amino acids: CASSLFRAVQETQYF. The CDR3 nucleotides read TGTGCCAGCAGTTTATTTAGGGCGGTGCAAGAGACCCAGTACTTC.

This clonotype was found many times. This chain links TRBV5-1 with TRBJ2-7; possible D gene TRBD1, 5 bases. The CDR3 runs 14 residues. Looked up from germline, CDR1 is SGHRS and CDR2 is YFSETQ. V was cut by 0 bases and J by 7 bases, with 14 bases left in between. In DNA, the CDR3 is TGCGCCAGCAGCTTGGGCTTGAACCAGGGAGAGCAGTACTTC. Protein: CASSLGLNQGEQYF.

The chain's CDR3 is CASSPGDPFGTGVSYEQYF. In DNA, the CDR3 is TGCGCCAGCAGCCCCGGCGACCCCTTTGGGACAGGGGTTTCCTACGAGCAGTACTTC. This chain links TRBV5-1 with TRBJ2-7; 10 bases align to TRBD1. The CDR3 length is 19 residues. The ends lost 4 bases at V and 1 base at J; junction bases unmatched: 17. Germline assignment: CDR1 SGHRS and CDR2 YFSETQ.

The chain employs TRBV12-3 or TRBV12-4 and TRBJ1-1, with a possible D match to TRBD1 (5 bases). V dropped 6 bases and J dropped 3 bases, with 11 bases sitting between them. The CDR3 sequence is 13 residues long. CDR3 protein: CASRGEGHTEAFF. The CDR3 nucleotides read TGTGCCAGCAGGGGGGAAGGGCACACTGAAGCTTTCTTT.

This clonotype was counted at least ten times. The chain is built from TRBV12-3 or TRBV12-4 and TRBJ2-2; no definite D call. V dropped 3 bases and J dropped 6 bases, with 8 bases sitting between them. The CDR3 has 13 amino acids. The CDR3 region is CASSFAVPGELFF. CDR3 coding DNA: TGTGCCAGCAGTTTTGCCGTCCCCGGGGAGCTGTTTTTT.

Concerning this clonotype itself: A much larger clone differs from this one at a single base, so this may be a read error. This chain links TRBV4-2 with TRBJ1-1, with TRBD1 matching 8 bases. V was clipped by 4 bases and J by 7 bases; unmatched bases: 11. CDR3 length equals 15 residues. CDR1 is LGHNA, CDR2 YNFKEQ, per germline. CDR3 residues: CASSPYPTGAVEAFF. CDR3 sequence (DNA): TGTGCCAGCAGCCCCTACCCGACAGGGGCGGTTGAAGCTTTCTTT.

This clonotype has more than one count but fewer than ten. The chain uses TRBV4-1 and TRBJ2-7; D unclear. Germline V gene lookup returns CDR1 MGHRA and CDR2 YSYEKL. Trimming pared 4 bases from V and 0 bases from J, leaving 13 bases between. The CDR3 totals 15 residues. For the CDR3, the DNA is TGCGCCAGCAGCCTTCATTTCACGAGCTCCTACGAGCAGTACTTC. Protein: CASSLHFTSSYEQYF.

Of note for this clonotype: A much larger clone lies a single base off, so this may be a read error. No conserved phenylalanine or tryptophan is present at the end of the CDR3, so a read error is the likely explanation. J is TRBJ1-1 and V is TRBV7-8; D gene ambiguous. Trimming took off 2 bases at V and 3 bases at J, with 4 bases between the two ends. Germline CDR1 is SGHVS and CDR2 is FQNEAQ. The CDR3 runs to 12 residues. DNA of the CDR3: TGTGCCAGCAGCTTATTCGACACTGAAGCTTTCTTG. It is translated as CASSLFDTEAFL.

The chain's CDR3 is CASSMAPGRPNQPQHF. The CDR3 nucleotides are TGTGCCAGCAGTATGGCCCCCGGTCGGCCAAATCAGCCCCAGCATTTT. This chain joins TRBV28 and TRBJ1-5; D remains unclear. The CDR3 contains 16 residues. Germline V gene data show CDR1 as MDHEN and CDR2 as SYDVKM. V was cut by 5 bases and J by 4 bases, with 18 bases left in between.

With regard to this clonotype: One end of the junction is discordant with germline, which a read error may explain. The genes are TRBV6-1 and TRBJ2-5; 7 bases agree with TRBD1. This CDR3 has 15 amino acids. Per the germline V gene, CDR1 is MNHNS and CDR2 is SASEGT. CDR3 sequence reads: CASSGLTGFQGTQYF. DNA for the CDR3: TGTGCCAGCAGTGGCTTGACAGGGTTTCAAGGGACCCAGTACTTC.

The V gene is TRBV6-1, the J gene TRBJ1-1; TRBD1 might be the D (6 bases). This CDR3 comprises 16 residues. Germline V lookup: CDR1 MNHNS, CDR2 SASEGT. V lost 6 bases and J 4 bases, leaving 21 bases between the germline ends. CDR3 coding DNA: TGTGCCAGCAGGCGGGGTCAGATATTAGGGGGCACTGAAGCTTTCTTT. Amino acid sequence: CASRRGQILGGTEAFF.

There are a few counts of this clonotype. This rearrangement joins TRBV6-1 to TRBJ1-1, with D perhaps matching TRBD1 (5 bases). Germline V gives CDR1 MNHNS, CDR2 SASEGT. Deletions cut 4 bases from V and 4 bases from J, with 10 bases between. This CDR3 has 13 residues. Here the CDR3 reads CASSAQGFTEAFF. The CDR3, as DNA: TGTGCCAGCAGTGCCCAGGGATTCACTGAAGCTTTCTTT.

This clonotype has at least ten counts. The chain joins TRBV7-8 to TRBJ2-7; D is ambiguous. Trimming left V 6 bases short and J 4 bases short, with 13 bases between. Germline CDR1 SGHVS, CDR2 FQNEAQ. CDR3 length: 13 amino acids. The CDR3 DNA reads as TGTGCCAGCAGTCATAGGTGGGCTTACGAGCAGTACTTC. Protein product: CASSHRWAYEQYF.

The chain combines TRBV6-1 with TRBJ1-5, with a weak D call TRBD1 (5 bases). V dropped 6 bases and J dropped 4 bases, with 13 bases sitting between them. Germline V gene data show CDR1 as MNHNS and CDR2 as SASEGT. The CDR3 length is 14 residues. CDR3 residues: CASSIRGINQPQHF. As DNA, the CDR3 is TGTGCCAGCAGCATCCGGGGGATAAATCAGCCCCAGCATTTT.

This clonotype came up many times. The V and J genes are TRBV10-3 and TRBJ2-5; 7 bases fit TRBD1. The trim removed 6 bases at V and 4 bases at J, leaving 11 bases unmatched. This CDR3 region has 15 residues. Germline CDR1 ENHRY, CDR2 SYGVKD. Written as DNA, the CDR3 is TGTGCCATCAGCTCCTCCGGGACAGCGAGAGAGACCCAGTACTTC. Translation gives CAISSSGTARETQYF.

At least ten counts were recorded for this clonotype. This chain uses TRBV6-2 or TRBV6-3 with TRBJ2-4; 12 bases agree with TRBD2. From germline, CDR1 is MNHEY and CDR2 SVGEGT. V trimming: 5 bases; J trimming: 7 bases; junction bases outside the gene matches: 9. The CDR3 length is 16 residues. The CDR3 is CASSQSWTSGDNIQYF. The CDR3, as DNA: TGTGCCAGCAGTCAATCTTGGACTAGCGGGGATAACATTCAGTACTTC.

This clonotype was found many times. The CDR3 protein is CASSLYRGSGQPQHF. CDR3 coding DNA: TGTGCCAGCAGTTTATATAGGGGGTCGGGACAGCCCCAGCATTTT. This chain uses TRBV28 with TRBJ1-5, with a tentative D call TRBD1 (6 bases). The germline gives CDR1 MDHEN, CDR2 SYDVKM. V lost 1 base, J lost 7 bases, and 14 bases lay in between. This CDR3 has 15 amino acids.

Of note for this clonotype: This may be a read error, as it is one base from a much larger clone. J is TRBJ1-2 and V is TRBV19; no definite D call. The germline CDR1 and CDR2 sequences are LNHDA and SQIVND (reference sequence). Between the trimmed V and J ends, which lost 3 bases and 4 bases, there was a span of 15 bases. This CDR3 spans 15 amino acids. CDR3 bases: TGTGCCAGTAGTATGTGGCAGCTTGCTATCTATGGCTACACCTTC. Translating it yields CASSMWQLAIYGYTF.

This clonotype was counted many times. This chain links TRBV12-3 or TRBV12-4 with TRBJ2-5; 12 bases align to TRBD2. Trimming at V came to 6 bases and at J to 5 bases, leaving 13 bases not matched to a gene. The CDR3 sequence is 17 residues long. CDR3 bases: TGTGCCAGCAGCCCTCGGGGGGCTAGCGGGGGGGCGGAGACCCAGTACTTC. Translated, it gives CASSPRGASGGAETQYF.

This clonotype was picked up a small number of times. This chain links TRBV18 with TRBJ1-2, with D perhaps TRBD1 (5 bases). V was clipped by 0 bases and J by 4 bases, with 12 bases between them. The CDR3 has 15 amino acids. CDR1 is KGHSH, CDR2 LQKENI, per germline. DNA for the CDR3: TGTGCCAGCTCACCACCTTCAGCTAGGGGCTATGGCTACACCTTC. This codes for CASSPPSARGYGYTF.

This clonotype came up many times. CDR3 DNA: TGTGCCAGCAGTGCCGAGGGCCTGAACACTGAAGCTTTCTTT. It encodes CASSAEGLNTEAFF. The V call is TRBV2, the J call TRBJ1-1; D uncertain. The CDR3 covers 14 residues. V lost 4 bases and J lost 0, with 9 bases in between. CDR1 and CDR2 from the germline V gene are SNHLY and FYNNEI.

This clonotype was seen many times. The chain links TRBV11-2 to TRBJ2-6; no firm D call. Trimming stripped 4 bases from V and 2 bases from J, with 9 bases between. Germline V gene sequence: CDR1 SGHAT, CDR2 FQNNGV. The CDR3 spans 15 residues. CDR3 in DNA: TGTGCCAGCAGCTCCTCCGGAGCTGGGGCCAACGTCCTGACTTTC. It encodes CASSSSGAGANVLTF.

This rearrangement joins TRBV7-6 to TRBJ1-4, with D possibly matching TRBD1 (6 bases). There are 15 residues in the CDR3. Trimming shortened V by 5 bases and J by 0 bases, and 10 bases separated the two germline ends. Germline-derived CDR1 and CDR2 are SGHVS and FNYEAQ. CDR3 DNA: TGTGCCAGCAGCCCCGGACAGTCAACTAATGAAAAACTGTTTTTT. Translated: CASSPGQSTNEKLFF. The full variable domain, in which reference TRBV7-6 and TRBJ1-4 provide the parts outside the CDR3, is GAGVSQSPRYKVTKRGQDVALRCDPISGHVSLYWYRQALGQGPEFLTYFNYEAQQDKSGLPNDRFSAERPEGSISTLTIQRTEQRDSAMYRCASSPGQSTNEKLFFGSGTQLSVL.

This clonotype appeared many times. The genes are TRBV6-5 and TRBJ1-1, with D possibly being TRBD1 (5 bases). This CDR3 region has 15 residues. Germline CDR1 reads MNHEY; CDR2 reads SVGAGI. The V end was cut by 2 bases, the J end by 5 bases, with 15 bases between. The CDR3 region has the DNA TGTGCCAGCAGTTACCGGCAGGGTCCCCTAACTGAAGCTTTCTTT. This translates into CASSYRQGPLTEAFF.

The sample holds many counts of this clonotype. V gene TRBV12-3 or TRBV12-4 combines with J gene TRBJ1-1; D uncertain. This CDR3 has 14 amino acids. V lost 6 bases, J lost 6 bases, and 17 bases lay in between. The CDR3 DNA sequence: TGTGCCAGCAGACAAGAGAGCCCACGGGCTGAAGCTTTCTTT. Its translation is CASRQESPRAEAFF.

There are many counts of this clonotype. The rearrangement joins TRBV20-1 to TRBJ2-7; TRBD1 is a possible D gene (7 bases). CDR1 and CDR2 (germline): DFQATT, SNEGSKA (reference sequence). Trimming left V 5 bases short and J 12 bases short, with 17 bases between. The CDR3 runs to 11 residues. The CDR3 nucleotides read TGCAGTGCTGCGGGACAGACGGGGATGTACTTC. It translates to CSAAGQTGMYF.